This T cell receptor beta chain stems from a study of blood T cells in healthy people across ages. General study results and limits: A strong correlation was seen between TCR beta diversity and naive T cell percentage.

Those donating, healthy Caucasian individuals from Russia, were aged about 6 to 95. With each sample, at least 5 micrograms of total RNA were extracted. For the second PCR, which ran for about 7 to 11 cycles, a sample-barcoded 5' primer and a J-beta primer mix were used. TCRdb recomputed calls from the 5' RACE reads with MiXCR, one row per CDR3 protein. The data contain roughly 800,000 distinct CDR3 sequences, around 25% of them singletons. This clonotype was picked up one time. What it binds is unknown. Per germline, CDR1 SQVTM and CDR2 ANQGSEA. Trimming pared 6 bases from V and 9 bases from J, leaving 21 bases between. CDR3 length equals 14 residues. In addition, the sample was reused for a study of T cells of mothers and their children.

The sample was blood. The chain uses TRBV29-1 and TRBJ1-5; tentatively, D is TRBD1 (6 bases). This receptor was obtained from a boy aged 5 to 17 in good health. The CDR3 loop reads CSVQMPGGVGPQHF. The CDR3 nucleotides read TGCAGCGTCCAAATGCCGGGGGGCGTAGGGCCCCAGCATTTT.